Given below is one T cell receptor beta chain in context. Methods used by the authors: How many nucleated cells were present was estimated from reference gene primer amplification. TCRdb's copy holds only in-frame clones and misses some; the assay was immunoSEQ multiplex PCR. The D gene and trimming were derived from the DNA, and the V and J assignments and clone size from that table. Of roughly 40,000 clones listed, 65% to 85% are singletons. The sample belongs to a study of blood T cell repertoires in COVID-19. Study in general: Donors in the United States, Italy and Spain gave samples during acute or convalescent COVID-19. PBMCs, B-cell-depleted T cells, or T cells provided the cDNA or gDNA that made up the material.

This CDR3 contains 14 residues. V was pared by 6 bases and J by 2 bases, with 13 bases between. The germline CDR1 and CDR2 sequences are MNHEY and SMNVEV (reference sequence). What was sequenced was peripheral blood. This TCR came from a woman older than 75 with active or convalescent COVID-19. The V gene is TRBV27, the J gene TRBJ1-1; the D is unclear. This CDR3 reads CASRSERRNTEAFF. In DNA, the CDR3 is TGTGCCAGCAGATCCGAGCGGCGCAACACTGAAGCTTTCTTT.